One sample yielded the 20 T cell receptor beta chains listed below, sequenced in a study of blood T cell repertoires in COVID-19. Data came from immunoSEQ multiplex PCR; TCRdb stores just in-frame clones and leaves some out. The sample lists about 400,000 clones; around 92% were seen once. Specimen: PBMCs or T cells enriched from blood (not recorded which). The source is a young woman who had recovered from COVID-19.

This chain uses TRBV4-2 with TRBJ2-1, with D possibly being TRBD1 (5 bases). The CDR3 contains 16 residues. V shed 0 bases and J shed 6 bases, with 15 bases lying between them. CDR1 and CDR2 (germline): LGHNA, YNFKEQ. CDR3 bases: TGTGCCAGCAGCCAAGAGGGTGGGGCCTCCGGCAATGAGCAGTTCTTC. As protein: CASSQEGGASGNEQFF.

The chain recombines TRBV30 with TRBJ2-7, with D tentatively TRBD2 (6 bases). The CDR3 sequence is 11 residues long. Deletions cut 2 bases from V and 6 bases from J, with 8 bases between. CDR1 and CDR2 (germline): GTSNPN, SVGIG (reference sequence). Here the CDR3 DNA reads TGTGCCTGGAGTCGGGGGTCCGAGCAGTACTTC. Translation gives CAWSRGSEQYF.

The rearrangement links TRBV3-1 (or the pseudogene TRBV3-2) to TRBJ2-2; 9 bases line up with TRBD1. This CDR3 has 16 amino acids. V was pared by 2 bases and J by 1 base, with 2 bases of the junction left unmatched. Germline-derived CDR1 and CDR2 are LGHDT and YNNKEL (reference sequence). The CDR3 bases are TGTGCCAGCAGCCAATACAGGGGGCAGAACACCGGGGAGCTGTTTTTT. This translates into CASSQYRGQNTGELFF.

The chain carries TRBV4-1 and TRBJ1-1; tentative D call: TRBD1 (6 bases). V was pared by 3 bases and J by 2 bases, with 16 bases between. The V gene's germline CDR1 is MGHRA and CDR2 YSYEKL. The CDR3 spans 16 residues. The CDR3 reads CASSQRTGTPNTEAFF. CDR3 in DNA: TGCGCCAGCAGCCAGAGAACCGGGACACCCAACACTGAAGCTTTCTTT.

The V gene is TRBV9, the J gene TRBJ2-3; D ambiguous. Trimming took 0 bases from V and 5 from J, leaving 4 bases between them. This CDR3 spans 12 amino acids. The germline gives CDR1 SGDLS, CDR2 YYNGEE. CDR3 nucleotide sequence: TGTGCCAGCAGCGTAGCAGGAGATACGCAGTATTTT. Its translation: CASSVAGDTQYF.

This clone was seen once. This chain links TRBV5-1 with TRBJ2-1, with 13 bases matching TRBD2. The CDR3 covers 15 residues. V gave up 7 bases and J gave up 2 bases; unmatched junction bases: 3. Germline V lookup: CDR1 SGHRS, CDR2 YFSETQ. CDR3 in DNA: TGCGCCAGCGGAGGACTAGCGGGGGCCTACAATGAGCAGTTCTTC. Translating it yields CASGGLAGAYNEQFF.

The CDR3 protein is CASSVASDSYNEQFF. The CDR3 DNA reads TGTGCCAGCAGCGTAGCGAGCGACTCCTACAATGAGCAGTTCTTC. This rearrangement joins TRBV9 to TRBJ2-1; D ambiguous. Trimming took off 0 bases at V and 0 bases at J, with 7 bases between the two ends. Germline CDR1 is SGDLS and CDR2 is YYNGEE. The CDR3 loop spans 15 amino acids.

The chain is built from TRBV2 and TRBJ2-2; maybe TRBD2 (5 bases). Germline V lookup: CDR1 SNHLY, CDR2 FYNNEI. V lost 6 bases, J lost 4 bases, and 9 bases lay in between. The CDR3 is 13 residues long. The CDR3: CASREDFTGELFF. The CDR3 DNA follows: TGTGCCAGCAGGGAGGACTTCACCGGGGAGCTGTTTTTT.

The V call is TRBV4-3, the J call TRBJ1-2; no reliable D call. Germline V gene data show CDR1 as LGHNA and CDR2 as YSLEER. Trimming took off 0 bases at V and 0 bases at J, with 8 bases between the two ends. The length of the CDR3 is 15 residues. The CDR3 reads CASSQDVRSNYGYTF. The DNA for the CDR3 is TGCGCCAGCAGCCAAGATGTCCGGTCTAACTATGGCTACACCTTC.

V and J are TRBV16 and TRBJ1-2; D gene ambiguous. Germline V gene data show CDR1 as KGHSY and CDR2 as FQNENV. V gave up 0 bases and J gave up 1 base, with 12 bases separating them. This CDR3 has 16 residues. This chain's CDR3 is CASSQSIVGSNYGYTF. The DNA for the CDR3 is TGTGCCAGCAGCCAATCGATTGTTGGCAGTAACTATGGCTACACCTTC.

This rearrangement joins TRBV9 to TRBJ2-2, with a possible D match to TRBD1 (6 bases). CDR1 is SGDLS, CDR2 YYNGEE, per germline. This CDR3 is 16 amino acids long. V was shortened by 3 bases and J by 4 bases, with 16 bases between the two germline ends. The CDR3 is CASSADRRVGTGELFF. CDR3 DNA sequence: TGTGCCAGCAGCGCCGACAGGAGAGTCGGCACCGGGGAGCTGTTTTTT.

V usage is TRBV19 and J usage is TRBJ2-2; 7 bases are a match to TRBD2. Trimming cost V 7 bases and J 4 bases; bases outside gene matches: 9. The CDR3 length is 15 residues. CDR1 and CDR2 (germline): LNHDA, SQIVND (reference sequence). CDR3 protein: CASTLSGEGTGELFF. For the CDR3, the DNA is TGTGCCAGTACCCTAAGCGGGGAAGGCACCGGGGAGCTGTTTTTT.

V and J are TRBV19 and TRBJ2-1; 7 positions match TRBD2. Trimming at V came to 3 bases and at J to 3 bases, leaving 2 bases not matched to a gene. The V gene's germline CDR1 is LNHDA and CDR2 SQIVND (reference sequence). This CDR3 comprises 14 residues. This CDR3 is CASSMGGGYNEQFF. The DNA for the CDR3 is TGTGCCAGTAGTATGGGCGGGGGCTACAATGAGCAGTTCTTC.

The chain links TRBV4-1 to TRBJ2-7, with TRBD1 matching 12 bases. Per germline, CDR1 MGHRA and CDR2 YSYEKL. This CDR3 is built from 17 residues. The V and J ends lost 0 bases and 4 bases, in that order; junction bases with no gene match: 7. This CDR3 reads CASSQDPRGQGAYEQYF. As DNA, the CDR3 is TGCGCCAGCAGCCAAGATCCAAGGGGACAGGGGGCTTACGAGCAGTACTTC.

V gene TRBV6-6 combines with J gene TRBJ1-1; 10 bases align to TRBD1. V lost 5 bases to trimming and J lost 4 bases; unmatched junction nucleotides: 7. The CDR3 is made up of 15 amino acids. From germline, CDR1 is MNHNY and CDR2 SVGAGI (reference sequence). The CDR3 reads CASSRQGASGTEAFF. The CDR3 bases are TGTGCCAGCAGTCGACAGGGGGCGTCGGGCACTGAAGCTTTCTTT.

V gene TRBV27 combines with J gene TRBJ1-2; no firm D call. Germline V gives CDR1 MNHEY, CDR2 SMNVEV (reference sequence). V dropped 0 bases and J dropped 5 bases, with 7 bases sitting between them. There are 13 residues in the CDR3. In nucleotides, the CDR3 is TGTGCCAGCAGTTTATCCGGGAGGTATGGCTACACCTTC. Its translation: CASSLSGRYGYTF.

The V call is TRBV28, the J call TRBJ2-5, with TRBD1 matching 8 bases. The germline V gene has CDR1 MDHEN and CDR2 SYDVKM. J lost 4 bases, V lost 5 bases, and 9 bases had no gene match. CDR3 length: 15 residues. The CDR3 DNA sequence: TGTGCCAGCAGTCCCCGGACAGGGTATATAGAGACCCAGTACTTC. It codes for CASSPRTGYIETQYF. The variable domain in full, with the rest retrieved from reference TRBV28 and TRBJ2-5, is DVKVTQSSRYLVKRTGEKVFLECVQDMDHENMFWYRQDPGLGLRLIYFSYDVKMKEKGDIPEGYSVSREKKERFSLILESASTNQTSMYLCASSPRTGYIETQYFGPGTRLLVL.

In its sample, this clone was seen once. V usage is TRBV3-1 (or the pseudogene TRBV3-2) and J usage is TRBJ2-1; D gene uncertain. This CDR3 has 17 amino acids. Germline lookup yields CDR1 LGHDT and CDR2 YNNKEL (reference sequence). The V gene lost 1 base and the J gene lost 0 bases, with 13 bases spanning the gap. The CDR3 sequence is CASSQAPTASSYNEQFF. CDR3 sequence (DNA): TGTGCCAGCAGCCAAGCCCCGACTGCAAGCTCCTACAATGAGCAGTTCTTC.

The CDR3 sequence: CAISESGTSHNEQFF. In nucleotides, the CDR3 is TGTGCCATCAGTGAGTCTGGGACTTCCCACAATGAGCAGTTCTTC. This chain uses TRBV10-3 with TRBJ2-1, with D possibly matching TRBD2 (6 bases). CDR1 ENHRY and CDR2 SYGVKD come from the germline V gene. The ends were cut back, 0 bases at V and 5 bases at J, with 11 bases in the middle. The CDR3 length is 15 residues.

The CDR3 region has the DNA TGTGCCAGCAGCAGGACTGCAAACATTCAGTACTTC. It translates to CASSRTANIQYF. The rearrangement links TRBV6-5 to TRBJ2-4; maybe TRBD2 (5 bases). Germline CDR1 and CDR2: MNHEY and SVGAGI. The germline V and J ends were trimmed by 6 bases and 6 bases, with 9 bases remaining between them. The CDR3 is 12 residues long.